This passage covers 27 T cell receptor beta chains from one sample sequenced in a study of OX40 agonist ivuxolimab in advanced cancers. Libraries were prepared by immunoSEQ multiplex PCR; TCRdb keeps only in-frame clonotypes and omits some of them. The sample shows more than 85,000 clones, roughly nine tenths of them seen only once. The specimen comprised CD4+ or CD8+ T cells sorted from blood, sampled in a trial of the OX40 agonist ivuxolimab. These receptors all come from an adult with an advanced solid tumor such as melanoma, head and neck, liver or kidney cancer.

The CDR3 nucleotides are TGTGCCAGCAGTGAATTGCGGGACAGGCTTCGGAATGAGCAGTTCTTC. Translation gives CASSELRDRLRNEQFF. The chain has TRBV25-1 and TRBJ2-1; the match to TRBD1 covers 8 bases. Trimming at V came to 1 base and at J to 7 bases, leaving 9 bases not matched to a gene. The CDR3 consists of 16 residues. Looked up from germline, CDR1 is MGHDK and CDR2 is SYGVNS.

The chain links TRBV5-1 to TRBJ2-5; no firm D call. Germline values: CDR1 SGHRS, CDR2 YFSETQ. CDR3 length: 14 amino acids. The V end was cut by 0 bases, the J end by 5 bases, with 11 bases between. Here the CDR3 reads CASSLDHLGETQYF. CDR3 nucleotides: TGCGCCAGCAGCTTGGACCACCTCGGGGAGACCCAGTACTTC.

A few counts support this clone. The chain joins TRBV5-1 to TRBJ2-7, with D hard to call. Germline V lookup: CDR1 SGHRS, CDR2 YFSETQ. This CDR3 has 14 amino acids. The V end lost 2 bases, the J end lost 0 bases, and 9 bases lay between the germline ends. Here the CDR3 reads CASSFAPSSYEQYF. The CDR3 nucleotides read TGCGCCAGCAGCTTCGCCCCCAGCTCCTACGAGCAGTACTTC.

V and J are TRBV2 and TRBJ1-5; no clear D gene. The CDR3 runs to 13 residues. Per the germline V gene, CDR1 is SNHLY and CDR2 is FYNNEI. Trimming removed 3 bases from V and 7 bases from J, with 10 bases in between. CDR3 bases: TGTGCCAGCAGTGAGGGGTTACTACAGCCCCAGCATTTT. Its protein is CASSEGLLQPQHF.

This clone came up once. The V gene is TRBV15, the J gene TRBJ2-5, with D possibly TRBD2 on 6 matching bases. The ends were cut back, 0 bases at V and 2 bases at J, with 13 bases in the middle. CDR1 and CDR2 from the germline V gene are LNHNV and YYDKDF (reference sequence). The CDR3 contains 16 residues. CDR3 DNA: TGTGCCACCAGCAGAGATCTCTCCGGGAGACAAGAGACCCAGTACTTC. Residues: CATSRDLSGRQETQYF.

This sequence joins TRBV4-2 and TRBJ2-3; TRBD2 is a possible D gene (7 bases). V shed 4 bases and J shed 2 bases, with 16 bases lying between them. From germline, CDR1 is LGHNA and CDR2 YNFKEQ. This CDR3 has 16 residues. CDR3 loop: CASSLGGDKFTDTQYF. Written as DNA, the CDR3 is TGTGCCAGCAGCCTTGGGGGGGACAAATTCACAGATACGCAGTATTTT.

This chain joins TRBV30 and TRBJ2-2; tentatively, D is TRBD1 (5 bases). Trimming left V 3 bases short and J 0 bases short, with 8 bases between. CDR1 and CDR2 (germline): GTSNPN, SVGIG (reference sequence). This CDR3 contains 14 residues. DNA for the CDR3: TGTGCCTGGAGGACAGCAGCGAACACCGGGGAGCTGTTTTTT. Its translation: CAWRTAANTGELFF.

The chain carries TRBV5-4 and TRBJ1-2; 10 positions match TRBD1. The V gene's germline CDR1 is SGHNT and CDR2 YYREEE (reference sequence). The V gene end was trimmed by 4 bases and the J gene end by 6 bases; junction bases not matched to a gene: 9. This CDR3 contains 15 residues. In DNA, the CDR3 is TGTGCCAGCAGCCGATGGGACAGGGGATATGATGGCTACACCTTC. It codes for CASSRWDRGYDGYTF.

The CDR3 loop reads CASSLRQGTTNEKLFF. CDR3 sequence (DNA): TGTGCCAGCAGCCTGCGACAGGGGACAACTAATGAAAAACTGTTTTTT. The chain joins TRBV5-5 to TRBJ1-4, with 8 nucleotides matching TRBD1. Germline loops: CDR1 SGHKS, CDR2 YYEKEE (reference sequence). This CDR3 has 16 residues. V trimming: 4 bases; J trimming: 0 bases; junction bases outside the gene matches: 5.

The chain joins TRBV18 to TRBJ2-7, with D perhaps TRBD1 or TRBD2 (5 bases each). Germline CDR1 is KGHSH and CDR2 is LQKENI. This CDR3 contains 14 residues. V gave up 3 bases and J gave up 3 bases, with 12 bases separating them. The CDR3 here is CASSPSSGLYEQYF. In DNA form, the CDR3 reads TGTGCCAGCTCACCGAGCTCGGGGCTCTACGAGCAGTACTTC.

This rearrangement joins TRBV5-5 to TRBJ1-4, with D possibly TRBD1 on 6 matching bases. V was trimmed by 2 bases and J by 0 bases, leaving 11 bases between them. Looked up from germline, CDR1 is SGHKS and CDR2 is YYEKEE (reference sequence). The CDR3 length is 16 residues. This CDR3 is CASSFTGFTTNEKLFF. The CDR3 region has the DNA TGTGCCAGCAGCTTCACAGGGTTCACAACTAATGAAAAACTGTTTTTT.

The CDR3 region has the DNA TGTGCCAGCAGCCAACTCACTAGCGGGAGGTCCTACGAGCAGTACTTC. It codes for CASSQLTSGRSYEQYF. V usage is TRBV14 and J usage is TRBJ2-7, with TRBD2 matching over 12 bases. Per germline, CDR1 SGHDN and CDR2 FVKESK. There are 16 residues in the CDR3. V lost 2 bases to trimming and J lost 1 base; unmatched junction nucleotides: 3.

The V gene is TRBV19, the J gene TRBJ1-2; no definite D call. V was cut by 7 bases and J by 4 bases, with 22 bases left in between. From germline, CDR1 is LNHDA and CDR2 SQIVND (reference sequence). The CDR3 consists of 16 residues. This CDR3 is CASTQTDAEKGYGYTF. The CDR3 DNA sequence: TGTGCCAGTACCCAAACAGACGCGGAGAAGGGCTATGGCTACACCTTC.

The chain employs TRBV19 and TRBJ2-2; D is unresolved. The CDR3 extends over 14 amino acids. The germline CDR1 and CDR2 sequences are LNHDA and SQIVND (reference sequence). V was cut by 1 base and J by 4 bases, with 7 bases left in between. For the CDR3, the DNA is TGTGCCAGTAGTATAGGTGCCGGCACCGGGGAGCTGTTTTTT. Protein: CASSIGAGTGELFF.

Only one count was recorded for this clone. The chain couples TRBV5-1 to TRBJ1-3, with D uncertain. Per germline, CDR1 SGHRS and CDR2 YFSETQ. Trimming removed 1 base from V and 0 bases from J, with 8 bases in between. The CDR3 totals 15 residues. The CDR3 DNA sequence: TGCGCCAGCAGCTTGTCCGGGCTCTCTGGAAACACCATATATTTT. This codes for CASSLSGLSGNTIYF. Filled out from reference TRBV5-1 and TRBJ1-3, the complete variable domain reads KAGVTQTPRYLIKTRGQQVTLSCSPISGHRSVSWYQQTPGQGLQFLFEYFSETQRNKGNFPGRFSGRQFSNSRSEMNVSTLELGDSALYLCASSLSGLSGNTIYFGEGSWLTVV.

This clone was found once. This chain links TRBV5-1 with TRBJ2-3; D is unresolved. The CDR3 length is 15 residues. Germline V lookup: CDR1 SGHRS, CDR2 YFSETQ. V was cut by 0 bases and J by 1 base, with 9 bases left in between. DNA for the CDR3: TGCGCCAGCAGCTTGGTGACTCTCGGCACAGATACGCAGTATTTT. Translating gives CASSLVTLGTDTQYF.

The CDR3 DNA reads TGTGCCAGCAGTTTAACCGGACTAGCGAGTTACGAGCAGTACTTC. It encodes CASSLTGLASYEQYF. J is TRBJ2-7 and V is TRBV27; 9 bases match TRBD2. Germline values: CDR1 MNHEY, CDR2 SMNVEV (reference sequence). This CDR3 is built from 15 residues. V gave up 2 bases and J gave up 4 bases; unmatched junction bases: 6.

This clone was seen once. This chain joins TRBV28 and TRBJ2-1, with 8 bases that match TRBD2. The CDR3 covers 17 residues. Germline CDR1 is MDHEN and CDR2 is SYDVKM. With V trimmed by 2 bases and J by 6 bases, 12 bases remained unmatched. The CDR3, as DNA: TGTGCCAGCAGTTTAATGAGACTAGCGATTTTTGCCAATGAGCAGTTCTTC. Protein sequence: CASSLMRLAIFANEQFF.

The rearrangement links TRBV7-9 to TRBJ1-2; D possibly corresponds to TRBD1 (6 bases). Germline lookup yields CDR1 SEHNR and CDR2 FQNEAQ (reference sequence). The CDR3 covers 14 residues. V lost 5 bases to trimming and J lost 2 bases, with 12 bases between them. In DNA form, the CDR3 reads TGTGCCAGCAGCCTACCCACAGGGAACTATGGCTACACCTTC. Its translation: CASSLPTGNYGYTF. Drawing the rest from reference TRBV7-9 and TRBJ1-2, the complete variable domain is DTGVSQNPRHKITKRGQNVTFRCDPISEHNRLYWYRQTLGQGPEFLTYFQNEAQLEKSRLLSDRFSAERPKGSFSTLEIQRTEQGDSAMYLCASSLPTGNYGYTFGSGTRLTVV.

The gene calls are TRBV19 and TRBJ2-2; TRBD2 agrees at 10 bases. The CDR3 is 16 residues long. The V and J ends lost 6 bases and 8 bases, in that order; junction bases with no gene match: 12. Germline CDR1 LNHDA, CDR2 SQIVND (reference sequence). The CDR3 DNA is TGTGCCAGTAGAGCTAGCGGGAGTTATTCTTGGGGGGAGCTGTTTTTT. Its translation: CASRASGSYSWGELFF.

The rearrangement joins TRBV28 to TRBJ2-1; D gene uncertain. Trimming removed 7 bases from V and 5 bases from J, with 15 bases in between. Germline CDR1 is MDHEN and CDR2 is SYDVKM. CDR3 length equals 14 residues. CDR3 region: CASTRAQVNNEQFF. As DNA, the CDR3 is TGTGCCAGCACCCGAGCGCAGGTCAACAATGAGCAGTTCTTC.

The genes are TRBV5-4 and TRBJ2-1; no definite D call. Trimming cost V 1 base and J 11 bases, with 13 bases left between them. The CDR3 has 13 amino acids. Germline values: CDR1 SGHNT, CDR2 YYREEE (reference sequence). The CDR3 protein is CASSLTRLWKQFF. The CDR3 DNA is TGTGCCAGCAGCTTGACCCGATTGTGGAAGCAGTTCTTC.

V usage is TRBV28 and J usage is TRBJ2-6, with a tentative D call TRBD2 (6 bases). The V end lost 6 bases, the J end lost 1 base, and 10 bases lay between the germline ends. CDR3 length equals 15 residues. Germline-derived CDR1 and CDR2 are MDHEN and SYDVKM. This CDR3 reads CASSPAGSGANVLTF. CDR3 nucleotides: TGTGCCAGCAGCCCCGCGGGGTCTGGGGCCAACGTCCTGACTTTC.

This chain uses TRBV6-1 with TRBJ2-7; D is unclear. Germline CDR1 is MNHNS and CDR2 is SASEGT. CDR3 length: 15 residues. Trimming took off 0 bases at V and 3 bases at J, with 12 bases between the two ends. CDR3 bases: TGTGCCAGCAGTGAAGCGACGGGCTACTACTACGAGCAGTACTTC. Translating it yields CASSEATGYYYEQYF.

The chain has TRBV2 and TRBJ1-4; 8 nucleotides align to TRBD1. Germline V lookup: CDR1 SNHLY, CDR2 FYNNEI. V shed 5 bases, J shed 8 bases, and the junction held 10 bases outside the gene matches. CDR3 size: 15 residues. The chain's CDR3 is CASSPLTGATEKLFF. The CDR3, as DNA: TGTGCCAGCAGTCCCCTGACAGGGGCCACCGAAAAACTGTTTTTT.

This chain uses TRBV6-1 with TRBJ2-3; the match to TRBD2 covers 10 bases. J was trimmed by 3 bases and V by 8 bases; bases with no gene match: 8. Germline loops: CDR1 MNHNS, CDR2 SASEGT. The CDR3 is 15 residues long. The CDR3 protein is CASERAGGSTDTQYF. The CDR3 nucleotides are TGTGCCAGCGAAAGAGCGGGAGGGTCGACAGATACGCAGTATTTT.

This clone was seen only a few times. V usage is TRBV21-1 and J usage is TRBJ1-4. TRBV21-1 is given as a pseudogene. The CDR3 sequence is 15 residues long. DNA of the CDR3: TGTGCCAGCAGCAAAGTAGTGGCCCTGAATGAAAAACTGTTTTTT. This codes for CASSKVVALNEKLFF.